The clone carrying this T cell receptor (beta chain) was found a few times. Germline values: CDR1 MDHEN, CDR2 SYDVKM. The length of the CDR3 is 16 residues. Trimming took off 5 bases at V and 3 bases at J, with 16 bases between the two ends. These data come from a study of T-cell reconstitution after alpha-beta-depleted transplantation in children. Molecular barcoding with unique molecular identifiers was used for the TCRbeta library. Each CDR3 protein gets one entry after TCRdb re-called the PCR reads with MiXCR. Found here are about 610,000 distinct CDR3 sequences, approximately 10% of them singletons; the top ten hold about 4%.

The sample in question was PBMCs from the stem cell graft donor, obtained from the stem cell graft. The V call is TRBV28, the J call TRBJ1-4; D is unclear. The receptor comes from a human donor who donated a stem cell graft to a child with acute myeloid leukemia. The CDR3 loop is CASSPPQAGANEKLFF. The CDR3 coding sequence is TGTGCCAGCAGTCCACCCCAGGCTGGGGCTAATGAAAAACTGTTTTTT.